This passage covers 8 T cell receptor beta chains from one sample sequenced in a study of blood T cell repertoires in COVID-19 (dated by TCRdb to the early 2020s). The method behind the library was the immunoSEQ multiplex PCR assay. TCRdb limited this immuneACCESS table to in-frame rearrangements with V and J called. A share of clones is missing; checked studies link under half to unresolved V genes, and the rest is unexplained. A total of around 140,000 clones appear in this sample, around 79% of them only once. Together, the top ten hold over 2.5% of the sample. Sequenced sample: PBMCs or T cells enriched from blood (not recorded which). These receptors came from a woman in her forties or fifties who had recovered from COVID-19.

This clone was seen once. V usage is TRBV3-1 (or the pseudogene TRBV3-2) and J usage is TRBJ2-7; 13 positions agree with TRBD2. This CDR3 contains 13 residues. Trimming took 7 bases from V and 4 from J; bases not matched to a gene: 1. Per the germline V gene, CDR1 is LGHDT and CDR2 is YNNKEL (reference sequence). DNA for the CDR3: TGTGCCAGCACGACTAGCGGGAGGTACGAGCAGTACTTC. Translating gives CASTTSGRYEQYF.

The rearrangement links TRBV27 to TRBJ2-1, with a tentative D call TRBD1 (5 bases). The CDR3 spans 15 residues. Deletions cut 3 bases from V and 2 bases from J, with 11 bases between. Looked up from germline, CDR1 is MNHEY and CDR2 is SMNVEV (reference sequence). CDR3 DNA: TGTGCCAGCAGTTTTAGGGCAGGGACCTACAATGAGCAGTTCTTC. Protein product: CASSFRAGTYNEQFF.

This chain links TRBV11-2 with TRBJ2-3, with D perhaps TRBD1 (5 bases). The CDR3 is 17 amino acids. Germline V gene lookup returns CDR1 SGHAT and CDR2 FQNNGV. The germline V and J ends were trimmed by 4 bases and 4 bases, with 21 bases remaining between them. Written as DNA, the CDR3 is TGTGCCAGCAGCTCTCCCCGGGCTGGGCAGGGCCCAGATACGCAGTATTTT. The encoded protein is CASSSPRAGQGPDTQYF.

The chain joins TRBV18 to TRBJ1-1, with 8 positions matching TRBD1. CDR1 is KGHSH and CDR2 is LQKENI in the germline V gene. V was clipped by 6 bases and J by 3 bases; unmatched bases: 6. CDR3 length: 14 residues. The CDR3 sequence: CASSPDRAHTEAFF. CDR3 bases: TGTGCCAGCTCCCCGGACAGGGCCCACACTGAAGCTTTCTTT. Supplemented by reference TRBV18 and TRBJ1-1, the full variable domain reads NAGVMQNPRHLVRRRGQEARLRCSPMKGHSHVYWYRQLPEEGLKFMVYLQKENIIDESGMPKERFSAEFPKEGPSILRIQQVVRGDSAAYFCASSPDRAHTEAFFGQGTRLTVV.

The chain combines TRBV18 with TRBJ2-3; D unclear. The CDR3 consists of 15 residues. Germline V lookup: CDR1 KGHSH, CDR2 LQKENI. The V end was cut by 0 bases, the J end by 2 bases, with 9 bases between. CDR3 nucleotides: TGTGCCAGCTCACCACCGATGCCCTACACAGATACGCAGTATTTT. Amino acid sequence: CASSPPMPYTDTQYF.

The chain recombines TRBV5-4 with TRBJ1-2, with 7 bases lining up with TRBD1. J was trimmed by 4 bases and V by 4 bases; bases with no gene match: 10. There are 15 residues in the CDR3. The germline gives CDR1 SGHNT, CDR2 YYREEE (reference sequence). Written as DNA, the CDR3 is TGTGCCAGCAGCCTGAGGACAGGCTACGGCTATGGCTACACCTTC. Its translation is CASSLRTGYGYGYTF.

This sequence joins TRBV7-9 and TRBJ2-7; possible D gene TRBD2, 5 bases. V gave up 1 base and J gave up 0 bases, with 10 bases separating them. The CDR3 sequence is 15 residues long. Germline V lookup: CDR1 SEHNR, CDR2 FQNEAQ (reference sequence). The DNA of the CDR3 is TGTGCCAGCAGCTTAGAAGGCGGGTTCTCCTACGAGCAGTACTTC. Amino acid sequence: CASSLEGGFSYEQYF.

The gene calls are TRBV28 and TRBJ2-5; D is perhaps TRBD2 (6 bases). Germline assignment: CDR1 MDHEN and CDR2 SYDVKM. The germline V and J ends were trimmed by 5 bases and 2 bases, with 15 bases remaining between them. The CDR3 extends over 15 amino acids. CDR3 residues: CASSRTIVGQETQYF. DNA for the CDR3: TGTGCCAGCAGTCGGACTATCGTAGGTCAAGAGACCCAGTACTTC.